The clone carrying this T cell receptor (beta chain) was counted between two and nine times. A junction boundary mismatches the germline segment, possibly from a read error. This specimen belongs to a study of patients and donors after allogeneic stem cell transplantation. This CDR3 has 15 amino acids. In germline, CDR1 is SGHTA, CDR2 FQGNSA. TCRdb recomputed calls from the RT-PCR reads with MiXCR, one row per CDR3 protein. The sample holds around 8,200 distinct CDR3 sequences, around 10% seen once. This rearrangement joins TRBV7-2 to TRBJ1-2, with D uncertain. The sample comprised blood, either unsorted or a sorted T cell fraction (not recorded which). The source is a human donor who was either an allogeneic HSCT recipient or a stem cell or donor lymphocyte infusion donor (not recorded which). It is not recorded whose cells these are; they may come from a transplant donor. For the CDR3, the DNA is TGTGCCAGCAGCTTATATGAAGGCCACCCGGGCGGCTGCACCTTC. Protein product: CASSLYEGHPGGCTF.